Below are 18 T cell receptor beta chains sequenced from a single sample in a study of OX40 agonist ivuxolimab in advanced cancers. Data came from immunoSEQ multiplex PCR; TCRdb stores just in-frame clones and leaves some out. The sample shows just under 85,000 clones, around four fifths of them seen only once. The specimen comprised CD4+ or CD8+ T cells sorted from blood, sampled in a trial of the OX40 agonist ivuxolimab. These receptors were obtained from an adult with an advanced solid tumor such as melanoma, head and neck, liver or kidney cancer.

The gene calls are TRBV18 and TRBJ1-2, with TRBD1 matching over 7 bases. Germline values: CDR1 KGHSH, CDR2 LQKENI. The CDR3 extends over 15 amino acids. With V trimmed by 1 base and J by 6 bases, 8 bases remained unmatched. DNA for the CDR3: TGTGCCAGCTCACCACTCCGGACAGGTACCGATGGCTACACCTTC. Translating it yields CASSPLRTGTDGYTF.

The chain couples TRBV14 to TRBJ2-5, with TRBD2 matching 10 bases. V was clipped by 4 bases and J by 1 base; unmatched bases: 3. CDR3 length: 15 amino acids. From germline, CDR1 is SGHDN and CDR2 FVKESK. The CDR3 loop is CASSPVAGGQETQYF. The CDR3 coding sequence is TGTGCCAGCAGCCCGGTAGCGGGGGGCCAAGAGACCCAGTACTTC.

The chain links TRBV4-3 to TRBJ2-1; 10 positions match TRBD2. Germline CDR1 and CDR2: LGHNA and YSLEER. The CDR3 consists of 15 residues. Trimming at V came to 1 base and at J to 10 bases, leaving 7 bases not matched to a gene. Written as DNA, the CDR3 is TGCGCCAGCAGCCAAGTTGTAGCGGGGGGTCGGGAGCAGTTCTTC. Translated: CASSQVVAGGREQFF.

The chain joins TRBV5-1 to TRBJ2-3, with 9 bases aligning to TRBD2. Germline CDR1 SGHRS, CDR2 YFSETQ. With 1 base clipped from V and 1 base from J, the junction kept 10 bases outside the gene matches. CDR3 length: 18 residues. The CDR3 region has the DNA TGCGCCAGCAGCTTGTTTCCCCTCTCTAGCGGGGGCACAGATACGCAGTATTTT. Amino acids: CASSLFPLSSGGTDTQYF.

The chain carries TRBV2 and TRBJ1-2; possible D gene TRBD1, 6 bases. CDR3 length: 12 amino acids. The germline gives CDR1 SNHLY, CDR2 FYNNEI. V was shortened by 4 bases and J by 8 bases, with 11 bases between the two germline ends. The CDR3 DNA reads as TGTGCCAGCAGTGTAGACAGGAGGGGCTACACCTTC. The encoded protein is CASSVDRRGYTF.

The chain links TRBV2 to TRBJ2-1; D perhaps matches TRBD2 (7 bases). Germline CDR1 is SNHLY and CDR2 is FYNNEI. The CDR3 is 15 amino acids. V lost 4 bases, J lost 8 bases, and 18 bases lay in between. In nucleotides, the CDR3 is TGTGCCAGCAGTGCCCGGGGGGCGACCCGGCATGAGCAGTTCTTC. The encoded protein is CASSARGATRHEQFF.

This chain links TRBV18 with TRBJ2-5; D not resolved. V dropped 1 base and J dropped 4 bases, with 4 bases sitting between them. CDR3 size: 12 residues. CDR1 and CDR2 from the germline V gene are KGHSH and LQKENI. CDR3 loop: CASSPQGETQYF. CDR3 nucleotides: TGTGCCAGCTCACCACAGGGAGAGACCCAGTACTTC.

The chain couples TRBV7-2 to TRBJ1-3, with D uncertain. Trimming took 4 bases from V and 2 from J, leaving 9 bases between them. The CDR3 loop spans 14 amino acids. The germline V gene has CDR1 SGHTA and CDR2 FQGNSA. The DNA for the CDR3 is TGTGCCAGCAGCTCTTGGAAGGCTGGAAACACCATATATTTT. Its protein is CASSSWKAGNTIYF.

The V call is TRBV18, the J call TRBJ1-1; 8 bases line up with TRBD1. The CDR3 is made up of 15 amino acids. V was clipped by 4 bases and J by 3 bases; unmatched bases: 7. CDR1 KGHSH and CDR2 LQKENI come from the germline V gene. CDR3 loop: CASSLGAGGDTEAFF. The CDR3 nucleotides read TGTGCCAGCTCACTTGGAGCAGGGGGCGACACTGAAGCTTTCTTT.

This chain connects TRBV5-5 to TRBJ2-2, with TRBD1 matching over 7 bases. The CDR3 loop spans 16 amino acids. The germline CDR1 and CDR2 sequences are SGHKS and YYEKEE (reference sequence). Trimming took 4 bases from V and 4 from J; bases not matched to a gene: 10. The CDR3 loop reads CASSPSWTGPTGELFF. The DNA for the CDR3 is TGTGCCAGCAGCCCGAGTTGGACAGGACCCACCGGGGAGCTGTTTTTT.

J is TRBJ1-2 and V is TRBV2; TRBD1 might be the D (5 bases). V gave up 9 bases and J gave up 1 base, with 12 bases separating them. This CDR3 comprises 13 residues. Germline V lookup: CDR1 SNHLY, CDR2 FYNNEI. The CDR3: CARLRVGNYGYTF. The CDR3 nucleotides read TGTGCCAGGCTCAGGGTCGGTAACTATGGCTACACCTTC.

V gene TRBV5-1 combines with J gene TRBJ2-7; weak D call: TRBD1 (6 bases). V was shortened by 4 bases and J by 4 bases, with 18 bases between the two germline ends. CDR3 length equals 15 residues. The germline CDR1 and CDR2 sequences are SGHRS and YFSETQ. In DNA, the CDR3 is TGCGCCAGCAGCCCAACCGCAGGGGCTATTTACGAGCAGTACTTC. Translating gives CASSPTAGAIYEQYF.

The genes are TRBV7-2 and TRBJ2-7, with 12 bases lining up with TRBD1. Looked up from germline, CDR1 is SGHTA and CDR2 is FQGNSA. This CDR3 has 15 residues. V lost 3 bases to trimming and J lost 7 bases; unmatched junction nucleotides: 7. The CDR3 region has the DNA TGTGCCAGCAGCTTGTGGGGACAGGGGGCAGGAGAGCAGTACTTC. This gives the protein CASSLWGQGAGEQYF.

This rearrangement joins TRBV6-5 to TRBJ1-2; D uncertain. Germline lookup yields CDR1 MNHEY and CDR2 SVGAGI. Trimming took off 2 bases at V and 4 bases at J, with 5 bases between the two ends. The CDR3 extends over 12 amino acids. This CDR3 reads CASSYDFYGYTF. In DNA, the CDR3 is TGTGCCAGCAGTTACGACTTCTATGGCTACACCTTC.

The chain employs TRBV2 and TRBJ2-7, with D perhaps assigned TRBD1 or TRBD2 (6 bases each). V was pared by 3 bases and J by 6 bases, with 18 bases between. The CDR3 consists of 15 residues. CDR1 is SNHLY, CDR2 FYNNEI, per germline. CDR3 coding DNA: TGTGCCAGCAGTGATGGGGGGCCCTTCCCTTCCGAGCAGTACTTC. This codes for CASSDGGPFPSEQYF.

V and J are TRBV19 and TRBJ2-6; D call uncertain. CDR3 size: 15 residues. Germline CDR1 LNHDA, CDR2 SQIVND (reference sequence). V was pared by 3 bases and J by 8 bases, with 14 bases between. In DNA form, the CDR3 reads TGTGCCAGTAGTATTCAGGCAAGTTTACCCAACGTCCTGACTTTC. It is translated as CASSIQASLPNVLTF. The variable domain in full, with the rest retrieved from reference TRBV19 and TRBJ2-6, is DGGITQSPKYLFRKEGQNVTLSCEQNLNHDAMYWYRQDPGQGLRLIYYSQIVNDFQKGDIAEGYSVSREKKESFPLTVTSAQKNPTAFYLCASSIQASLPNVLTFGAGSRLTVL.

The gene calls are TRBV11-1 and TRBJ2-5, with TRBD1 as a possible D gene (5 bases). Trimming removed 5 bases at V and 1 base at J, with 11 bases between. Germline CDR1 reads SGHAT; CDR2 reads FQDESV (reference sequence). The CDR3 contains 14 residues. CDR3 residues: CASSIRVGQETQYF. In nucleotides, the CDR3 is TGTGCCAGCAGCATCAGGGTTGGCCAAGAGACCCAGTACTTC. The full variable domain, completed using reference TRBV11-1 and TRBJ2-5, is EAEVAQSPRYKITEKSQAVAFWCDPISGHATLYWYRQILGQGPELLVQFQDESVVDDSQLPKDRFSAERLKGVDSTLKIQPAELGDSAMYLCASSIRVGQETQYFGPGTRLLVL.

CDR3 amino acids: CASSYSNRGLKGYTF. CDR3 in DNA: TGTGCCAGCAGTTACTCTAACAGGGGCTTAAAGGGCTACACCTTC. This sequence joins TRBV6-6 and TRBJ1-2; TRBD1 matches at 7 bases. CDR1 and CDR2 (germline): MNHNY, SVGAGI (reference sequence). With 0 bases clipped from V and 8 bases from J, the junction kept 9 bases outside the gene matches. This CDR3 has 15 residues.